Described below is a single T cell receptor beta chain sequence and its context. The record originates from a study of cytomegalovirus exposure and HLA in healthy donors. CDR1 SEHNR and CDR2 FQNEAQ come from the germline V gene (reference sequence). The ends lost 5 bases at V and 3 bases at J; junction bases unmatched: 5. CDR3 length: 15 amino acids. The study ran its PCR with 60 Vbeta and 13 Jbeta primers. Generated by immunoSEQ multiplex PCR, the TCRdb table keeps only in-frame clones and is missing some. The sample consists of around 40,000 clones, about 60% of them appearing once. The sequenced material came from PBMCs. The chain uses TRBV7-9 and TRBJ2-7, with 12 bases that match TRBD2. This clonotype originated in a human donor in good health. The CDR3: CASSPRTSGDYEQYF. The CDR3 DNA is TGTGCCAGCAGCCCCCGGACTAGCGGGGACTACGAGCAGTACTTC.